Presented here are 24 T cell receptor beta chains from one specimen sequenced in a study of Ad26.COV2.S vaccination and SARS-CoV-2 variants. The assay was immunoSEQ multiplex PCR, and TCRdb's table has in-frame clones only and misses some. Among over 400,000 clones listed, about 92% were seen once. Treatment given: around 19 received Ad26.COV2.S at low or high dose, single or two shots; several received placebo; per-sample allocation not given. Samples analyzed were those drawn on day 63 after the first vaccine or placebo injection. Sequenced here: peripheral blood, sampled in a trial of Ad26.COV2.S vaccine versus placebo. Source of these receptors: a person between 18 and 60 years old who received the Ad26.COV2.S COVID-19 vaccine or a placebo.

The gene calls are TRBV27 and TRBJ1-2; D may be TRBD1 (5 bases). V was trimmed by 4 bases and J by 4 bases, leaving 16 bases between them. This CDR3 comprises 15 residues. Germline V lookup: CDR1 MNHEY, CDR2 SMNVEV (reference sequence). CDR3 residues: CASSSRAGIFYGYTF. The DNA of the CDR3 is TGTGCCAGCAGTTCCCGGGCAGGGATCTTCTATGGCTACACCTTC.

As DNA, the CDR3 is TGTGCCATCAGTGAGTCATGGCAGAACTATGGCTACACCTTC. Translation: CAISESWQNYGYTF. The V and J genes are TRBV10-3 and TRBJ1-2; D remains ambiguous. This CDR3 has 14 residues. Per germline, CDR1 ENHRY and CDR2 SYGVKD. V lost 0 bases, J lost 2 bases, and 7 bases lay in between.

CDR3 DNA sequence: TGTGCCAGCAAGGTGGGATTTAACTATGGCTACACCTTC. This sequence encodes CASKVGFNYGYTF. The V and J genes are TRBV19 and TRBJ1-2; D is uncertain. Trimming left V 9 bases short and J 1 base short, with 12 bases between. Germline V CDR1 and CDR2: LNHDA, SQIVND (reference sequence). The CDR3 runs 13 residues.

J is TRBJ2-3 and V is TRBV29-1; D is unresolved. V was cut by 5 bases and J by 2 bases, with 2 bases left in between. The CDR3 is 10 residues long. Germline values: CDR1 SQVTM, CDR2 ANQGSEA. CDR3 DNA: TGCAGCGTTTACACAGATACGCAGTATTTT. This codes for CSVYTDTQYF.

CDR3 sequence reads: CASSIGTGANYGYTF. The CDR3 nucleotides are TGTGCCAGTAGTATAGGGACAGGGGCTAACTATGGCTACACCTTC. The chain employs TRBV19 and TRBJ1-2, with TRBD1 identical over 9 bases. The ends lost 1 base at V and 0 bases at J; junction bases unmatched: 0. This CDR3 is built from 15 residues. Germline V gene lookup returns CDR1 LNHDA and CDR2 SQIVND (reference sequence). Full variable domain (outside the CDR3, taken from reference TRBV19 and TRBJ1-2): DGGITQSPKYLFRKEGQNVTLSCEQNLNHDAMYWYRQDPGQGLRLIYYSQIVNDFQKGDIAEGYSVSREKKESFPLTVTSAQKNPTAFYLCASSIGTGANYGYTFGSGTRLTVV.

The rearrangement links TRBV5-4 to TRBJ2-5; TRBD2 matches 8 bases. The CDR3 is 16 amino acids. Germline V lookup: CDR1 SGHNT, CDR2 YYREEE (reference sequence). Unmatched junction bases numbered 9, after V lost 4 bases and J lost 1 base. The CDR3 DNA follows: TGTGCCAGCAGCCCACACACCGGGGGGGGCCAAGAGACCCAGTACTTC. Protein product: CASSPHTGGGQETQYF.

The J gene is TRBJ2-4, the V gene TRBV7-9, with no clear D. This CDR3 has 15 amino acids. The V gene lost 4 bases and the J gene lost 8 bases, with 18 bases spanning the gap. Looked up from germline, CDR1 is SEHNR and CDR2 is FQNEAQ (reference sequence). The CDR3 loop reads CASSSEPTGLDIQYF. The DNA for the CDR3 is TGTGCCAGCAGCTCGGAGCCTACGGGTTTGGACATTCAGTACTTC.

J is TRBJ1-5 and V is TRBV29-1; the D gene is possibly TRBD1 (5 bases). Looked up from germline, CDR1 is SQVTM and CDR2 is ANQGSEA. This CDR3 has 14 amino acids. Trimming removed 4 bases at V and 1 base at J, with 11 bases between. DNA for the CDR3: TGCAGCGTTGCTCAAGGGGAAAGCAATCAGCCCCAGCATTTT. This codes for CSVAQGESNQPQHF.

This CDR3 is CASSDAVTDTQYF. CDR3 DNA: TGTGCCAGTAGTGATGCCGTCACAGATACGCAGTATTTT. This chain connects TRBV19 to TRBJ2-3; D not resolved. Deletions cut 5 bases from V and 2 bases from J, with 8 bases between. The CDR3 has 13 amino acids. The germline V gene has CDR1 LNHDA and CDR2 SQIVND (reference sequence).

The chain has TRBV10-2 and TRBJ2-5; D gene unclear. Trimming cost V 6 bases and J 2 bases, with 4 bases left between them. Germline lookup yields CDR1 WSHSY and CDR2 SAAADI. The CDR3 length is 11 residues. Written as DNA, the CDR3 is TGCGCCAGCAGGATTCAAGAGACCCAGTACTTC. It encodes CASRIQETQYF.

CDR3 nucleotide sequence: TGTGCCAGCAGCATCAGGGGGCAAAATCAGCCCCAGCATTTT. Its protein is CASSIRGQNQPQHF. The chain employs TRBV5-6 and TRBJ1-5; 8 bases agree with TRBD1. The CDR3 is 14 residues long. Trimming at V came to 4 bases and at J to 4 bases, leaving 4 bases not matched to a gene. The germline gives CDR1 SGHDT, CDR2 YYEEEE.

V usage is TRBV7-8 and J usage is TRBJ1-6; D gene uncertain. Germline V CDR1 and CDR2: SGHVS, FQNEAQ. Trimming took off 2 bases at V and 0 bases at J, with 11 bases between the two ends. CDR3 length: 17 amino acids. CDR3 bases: TGTGCCAGCAGCTTATACGTCACTCTCTCCTATAATTCACCCCTCCACTTT. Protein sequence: CASSLYVTLSYNSPLHF. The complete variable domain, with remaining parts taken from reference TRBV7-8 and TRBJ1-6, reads GAGVSQSPRYKVAKRGQDVALRCDPISGHVSLFWYQQALGQGPEFLTYFQNEAQLDKSGLPSDRFFAERPEGSVSTLKIQRTQQEDSAVYLCASSLYVTLSYNSPLHFGNGTRLTVT.

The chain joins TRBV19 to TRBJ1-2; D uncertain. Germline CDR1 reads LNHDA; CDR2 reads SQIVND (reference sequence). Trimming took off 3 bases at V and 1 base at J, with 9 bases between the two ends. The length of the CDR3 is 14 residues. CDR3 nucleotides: TGTGCCAGTAGTATCCGAGCTTATAACTATGGCTACACCTTC. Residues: CASSIRAYNYGYTF.

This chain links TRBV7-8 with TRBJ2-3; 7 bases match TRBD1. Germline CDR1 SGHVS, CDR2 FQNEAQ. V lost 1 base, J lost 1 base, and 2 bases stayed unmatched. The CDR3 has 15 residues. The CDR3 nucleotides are TGTGCCAGCAGCTTAGAGGGGGCGGGCACAGATACGCAGTATTTT. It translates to CASSLEGAGTDTQYF.

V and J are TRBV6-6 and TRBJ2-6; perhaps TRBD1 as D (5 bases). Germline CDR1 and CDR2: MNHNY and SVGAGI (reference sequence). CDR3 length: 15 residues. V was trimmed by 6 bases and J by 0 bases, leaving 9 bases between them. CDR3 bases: TGTGCCAGCAGCGACAGTCGCTCTGGGGCCAACGTCCTGACTTTC. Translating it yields CASSDSRSGANVLTF.

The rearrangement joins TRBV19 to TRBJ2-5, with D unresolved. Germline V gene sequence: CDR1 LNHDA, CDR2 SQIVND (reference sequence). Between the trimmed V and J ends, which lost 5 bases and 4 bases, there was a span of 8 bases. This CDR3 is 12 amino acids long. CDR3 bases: TGTGCCAGTAGTTTCGATTTAGAGACCCAGTACTTC. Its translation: CASSFDLETQYF.

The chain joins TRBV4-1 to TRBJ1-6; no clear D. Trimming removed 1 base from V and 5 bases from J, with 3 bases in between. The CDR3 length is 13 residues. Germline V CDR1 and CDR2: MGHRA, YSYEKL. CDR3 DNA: TGCGCCAGCAGCCAAGTTGATAATTCACCCCTCCACTTT. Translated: CASSQVDNSPLHF.

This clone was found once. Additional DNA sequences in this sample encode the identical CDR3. The CDR3 DNA reads as TGTGCCAGCAGTGGACAGGGGACCGGGGAGCTGTTTTTT. Protein product: CASSGQGTGELFF. V gene TRBV25-1 combines with J gene TRBJ2-2; TRBD1 matches at 8 bases. V dropped 4 bases and J dropped 5; count of bases not matched to a gene: 0. CDR1 and CDR2 from the germline V gene are MGHDK and SYGVNS. CDR3 length: 13 amino acids.

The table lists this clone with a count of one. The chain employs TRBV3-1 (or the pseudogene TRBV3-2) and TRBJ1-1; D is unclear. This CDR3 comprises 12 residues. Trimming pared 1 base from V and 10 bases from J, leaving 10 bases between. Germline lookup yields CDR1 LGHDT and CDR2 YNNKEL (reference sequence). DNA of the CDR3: TGTGCCAGCAGCCAAGGCTGGGGTTCAGCTTTCTTT. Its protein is CASSQGWGSAFF.

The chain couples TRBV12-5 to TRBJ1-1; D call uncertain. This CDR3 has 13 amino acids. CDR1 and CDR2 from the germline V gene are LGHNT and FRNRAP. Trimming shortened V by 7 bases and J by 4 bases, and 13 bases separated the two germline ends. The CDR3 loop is CASVGVVVTEAFF. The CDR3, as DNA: TGTGCTAGTGTAGGTGTAGTGGTCACTGAAGCTTTCTTT.

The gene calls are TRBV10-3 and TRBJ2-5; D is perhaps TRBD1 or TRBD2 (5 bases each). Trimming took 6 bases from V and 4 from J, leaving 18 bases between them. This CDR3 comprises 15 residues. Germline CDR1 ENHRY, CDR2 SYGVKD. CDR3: CAISMGVGLIETQYF. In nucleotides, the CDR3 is TGTGCCATCAGCATGGGGGTGGGGTTGATAGAGACCCAGTACTTC.

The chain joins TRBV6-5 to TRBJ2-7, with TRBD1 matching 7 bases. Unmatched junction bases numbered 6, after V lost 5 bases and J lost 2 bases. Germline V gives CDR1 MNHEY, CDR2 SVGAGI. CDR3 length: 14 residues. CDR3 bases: TGTGCCAGCAGTCAAACAGGGGTCACCTACGAGCAGTACTTC. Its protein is CASSQTGVTYEQYF.

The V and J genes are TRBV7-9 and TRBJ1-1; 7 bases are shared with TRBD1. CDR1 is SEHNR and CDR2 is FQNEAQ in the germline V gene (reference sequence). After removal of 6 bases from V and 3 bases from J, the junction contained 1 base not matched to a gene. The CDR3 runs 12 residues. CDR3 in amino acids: CASRQGYTEAFF. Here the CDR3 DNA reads TGTGCCAGCAGACAGGGGTACACTGAAGCTTTCTTT.

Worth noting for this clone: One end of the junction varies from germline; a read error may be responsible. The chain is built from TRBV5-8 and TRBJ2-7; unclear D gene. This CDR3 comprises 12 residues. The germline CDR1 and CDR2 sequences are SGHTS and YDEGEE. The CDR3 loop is CASNLGLQEQYF. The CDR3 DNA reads TGTGCCAGCAACTTGGGCCTCCAAGAGCAGTACTTC.